This TCR beta chain was profiled in a study of T cell responses to AZD1222 COVID-19 vaccine. The CDR3 length is 17 residues. CDR1 and CDR2 (germline): SGHNT, YENEEA. V dropped 2 bases and J dropped 2; count of bases not matched to a gene: 11. On this clone itself: Its specificity is unknown.

The repertoire was sequenced with immunoSEQ multiplex PCR; TCRdb's copy has only in-frame clones and lacks some. The data show about 120,000 clones, around 87% seen once. Notes on the study in general: Two AZD1222 administrations were followed by greater Spike-specific TCR breadth and depth.

The TCR was taken from an adult who received the AZD1222 COVID-19 vaccine. The chain has TRBV11-3 and TRBJ2-5; 7 nucleotides align to TRBD2. This material consisted of peripheral blood, taken 28 days after the second AZD1222 dose. As DNA, the CDR3 is TGTGCCAGCAGCTTAAGCTGGGAGGGGCCCTTTCAAGAGACCCAGTACTTC. Protein product: CASSLSWEGPFQETQYF.